These 15 T cell receptor beta chains came from one sample sequenced in a study of PD-1 blockade in classical Hodgkin lymphoma. Time point defined: newly diagnosed, previously untreated cHL patient sample. TCRdb's copy holds only in-frame clones and misses some; the assay was immunoSEQ multiplex PCR. This sample has some 70,000 clones, with nearly 95% found just once. The sequencing input was peripheral blood mononuclear cells (PBMCs). Receptor source: a human donor with classical Hodgkin lymphoma.

This sequence joins TRBV28 and TRBJ1-5, with D hard to call. The CDR3 is made up of 14 amino acids. The V gene lost 5 bases and the J gene lost 1 base, with 9 bases spanning the gap. Germline assignment: CDR1 MDHEN and CDR2 SYDVKM. The DNA of the CDR3 is TGTGCCAGCAGTCTAATGGGGAGCAATCAGCCCCAGCATTTT. Translated: CASSLMGSNQPQHF.

The chain has TRBV5-1 and TRBJ2-7, with D hard to call. In germline, CDR1 is SGHRS, CDR2 YFSETQ. V dropped 0 bases and J dropped 0 bases, with 7 bases sitting between them. The CDR3 runs to 14 residues. CDR3 sequence: CASSLGQNSYEQYF. For the CDR3, the DNA is TGCGCCAGCAGCTTGGGTCAGAACTCCTACGAGCAGTACTTC.

V gene TRBV2 combines with J gene TRBJ2-2; TRBD1 agrees at 9 bases. Germline V gene data show CDR1 as SNHLY and CDR2 as FYNNEI. The junction had 5 bases not matched to a gene; V was cut back by 5 bases and J by 1 base. This CDR3 has 16 amino acids. CDR3 sequence reads: CASSPGTGRNTGELFF. The CDR3 region has the DNA TGTGCCAGCAGTCCAGGGACAGGGCGGAACACCGGGGAGCTGTTTTTT.

This chain connects TRBV28 to TRBJ1-1, with TRBD1 matching 11 bases. The CDR3 has 16 amino acids. Germline V gene lookup returns CDR1 MDHEN and CDR2 SYDVKM. The V and J ends lost 7 bases and 5 bases, in that order; junction bases with no gene match: 12. The CDR3 region is CASTHRDRGFSTEAFF. The CDR3 DNA reads as TGTGCCAGCACCCACCGGGACAGGGGGTTTAGTACTGAAGCTTTCTTT.

The sample holds one count of this clone. V is TRBV5-1 and J is TRBJ1-5, with D possibly TRBD1 on 6 matching bases. Trimming removed 1 base from V and 4 bases from J, with 6 bases in between. CDR1 is SGHRS and CDR2 is YFSETQ in the germline V gene. The CDR3 spans 13 residues. The CDR3 here is CASSLTGNQPQHF. The CDR3 DNA reads TGCGCCAGCAGCTTGACAGGGAATCAGCCCCAGCATTTT.

The chain links TRBV30 to TRBJ1-2; D possibly corresponds to TRBD1 (5 bases). Germline CDR1 is GTSNPN and CDR2 is SVGIG (reference sequence). The CDR3 sequence is 11 residues long. V lost 8 bases and J 4 bases, leaving 11 bases between the germline ends. CDR3 in amino acids: CAGSGGYGYTF. The CDR3 region has the DNA TGTGCCGGGTCGGGGGGCTATGGCTACACCTTC. The full variable domain, in which reference TRBV30 and TRBJ1-2 provide the parts outside the CDR3, is SQTIHQWPATLVQPVGSPLSLECTVEGTSNPNLYWYRQAAGRGLQLLFYSVGIGQISSEVPQNLSASRPQDRQFILSSKKLLLSDSGFYLCAGSGGYGYTFGSGTRLTVV.

In DNA form, the CDR3 reads TGTGCCAGCAGCCTGGGACAGGGCTACACCTTC. This encodes CASSLGQGYTF. V usage is TRBV7-8 and J usage is TRBJ1-2; the match to TRBD1 covers 7 bases. V was pared by 5 bases and J by 8 bases, with 2 bases of the junction left unmatched. Germline loops: CDR1 SGHVS, CDR2 FQNEAQ. This CDR3 has 11 amino acids.

The rearrangement uses TRBV18 and TRBJ1-1, with D possibly matching TRBD1 (6 bases). Germline loops: CDR1 KGHSH, CDR2 LQKENI. Between the trimmed V and J ends, which lost 6 bases and 7 bases, there was a span of 18 bases. This CDR3 is built from 14 residues. CDR3 in amino acids: CASSTQGSTNEAFF. The CDR3 nucleotides are TGTGCCAGCTCGACTCAGGGGTCGACGAATGAAGCTTTCTTT.

This clone was observed a single time. This chain connects TRBV30 to TRBJ2-5; D not resolved. The germline gives CDR1 GTSNPN, CDR2 SVGIG (reference sequence). CDR3 length: 14 amino acids. The V end lost 1 base, the J end lost 4 bases, and 13 bases lay between the germline ends. CDR3 sequence: CAWSGFGVVETQYF. The DNA for the CDR3 is TGTGCCTGGAGTGGGTTTGGGGTAGTAGAGACCCAGTACTTC. The whole variable domain, remainder taken from reference TRBV30 and TRBJ2-5, is SQTIHQWPATLVQPVGSPLSLECTVEGTSNPNLYWYRQAAGRGLQLLFYSVGIGQISSEVPQNLSASRPQDRQFILSSKKLLLSDSGFYLCAWSGFGVVETQYFGPGTRLLVL.

This clone was detected once. The chain carries TRBV18 and TRBJ2-3; D call uncertain. This CDR3 has 14 residues. V was trimmed by 6 bases and J by 0 bases, leaving 10 bases between them. Germline V gene sequence: CDR1 KGHSH, CDR2 LQKENI. The CDR3 nucleotides read TGTGCCAGCTCCGCGGTGTATAGCACAGATACGCAGTATTTT. Translation gives CASSAVYSTDTQYF.

The chain combines TRBV7-8 with TRBJ2-1, with D uncertain. Germline V gene lookup returns CDR1 SGHVS and CDR2 FQNEAQ. The CDR3 contains 11 residues. V shed 5 bases and J shed 10 bases, with 9 bases lying between them. The CDR3 here is CASSPSWEQFF. CDR3 nucleotide sequence: TGTGCCAGCAGCCCCTCGTGGGAGCAGTTCTTC.

The V gene is TRBV28, the J gene TRBJ2-2; no definite D call. The V gene's germline CDR1 is MDHEN and CDR2 SYDVKM. Trimming cost V 4 bases and J 3 bases, with 12 bases left between them. The CDR3 has 15 amino acids. The CDR3 is CASSSRSLYTGELFF. DNA for the CDR3: TGTGCCAGCAGTTCAAGATCGCTCTACACCGGGGAGCTGTTTTTT.

V is TRBV19 and J is TRBJ1-5; D not resolved. From germline, CDR1 is LNHDA and CDR2 SQIVND (reference sequence). The V and J ends lost 9 bases and 3 bases respectively, with 15 bases between them. The length of the CDR3 is 14 residues. The CDR3, as DNA: TGTGCCAGCCGAGCAACCCGGGACAATCAGCCCCAGCATTTT. As protein: CASRATRDNQPQHF.

This chain links TRBV15 with TRBJ2-7; D not resolved. V was trimmed by 0 bases and J by 0 bases, leaving 9 bases between them. From germline, CDR1 is LNHNV and CDR2 YYDKDF (reference sequence). The CDR3 is 15 amino acids. CDR3 residues: CATSRDRVSSYEQYF. CDR3 nucleotide sequence: TGTGCCACCAGCAGAGACCGGGTCAGCTCCTACGAGCAGTACTTC.

The chain carries TRBV9 and TRBJ1-1, with D tentatively TRBD1 (6 bases). The V end was cut by 4 bases, the J end by 4 bases, with 14 bases between. The CDR3 contains 14 residues. Germline V gene lookup returns CDR1 SGDLS and CDR2 YYNGEE. DNA for the CDR3: TGTGCCAGCAGCCTCCGACAGGCTGCCACTGAAGCTTTCTTT. Residues: CASSLRQAATEAFF.